The 20 T cell receptor beta chains presented below share a single source sample, sequenced in a study of cytomegalovirus exposure and HLA in healthy donors. Measured with immunoSEQ multiplex PCR; TCRdb has only the in-frame clones, and not every one. The sample records 35,000 to 50,000 clones, more than 85% being singletons. What was sequenced was PBMCs. The origin of the receptors is a woman aged 18-29 years in good health and CMV-seronegative.

V usage is TRBV19 and J usage is TRBJ2-5, with 15 bases aligning to TRBD2. The CDR3 spans 15 residues. Per the germline V gene, CDR1 is LNHDA and CDR2 is SQIVND (reference sequence). V lost 3 bases and J lost 4; bases outside the gene matches: 0. Here the CDR3 DNA reads TGTGCCAGTAGTATGGGACTAGCGGGAGGAGAGACCCAGTACTTC. As protein: CASSMGLAGGETQYF.

The V call is TRBV28, the J call TRBJ2-1, with no clear D. Germline lookup yields CDR1 MDHEN and CDR2 SYDVKM. Deletions cut 5 bases from V and 4 bases from J, with 6 bases between. The CDR3 consists of 12 residues. CDR3 in DNA: TGTGCCAGCAGTAGGAGTTACAATGAGCAGTTCTTC. This translates into CASSRSYNEQFF.

This rearrangement joins TRBV28 to TRBJ1-1, with D unclear. The V gene's germline CDR1 is MDHEN and CDR2 SYDVKM. The CDR3 is made up of 13 amino acids. The germline V and J ends were trimmed by 2 bases and 12 bases, with 16 bases remaining between them. CDR3 in amino acids: CASSLSSPAAPFF. The CDR3 DNA reads as TGTGCCAGCAGTTTAAGTTCTCCCGCGGCACCTTTCTTT.

This chain joins TRBV27 and TRBJ1-1; 7 bases are a match to TRBD1. CDR1 MNHEY and CDR2 SMNVEV come from the germline V gene (reference sequence). With 0 bases clipped from V and 4 bases from J, the junction kept 11 bases outside the gene matches. The CDR3 covers 17 residues. In DNA, the CDR3 is TGTGCCAGCAGTTTATCGCCCCCCGACAGGGCAGGCACTGAAGCTTTCTTT. The encoded protein is CASSLSPPDRAGTEAFF.

The chain employs TRBV28 and TRBJ2-7, with D possibly being TRBD1 (7 bases). This CDR3 comprises 13 residues. Germline V gene sequence: CDR1 MDHEN, CDR2 SYDVKM. V lost 5 bases and J 7 bases, leaving 15 bases between the germline ends. The CDR3 loop reads CASSTDRDWEQYF. The CDR3 DNA reads TGTGCCAGCAGTACCGACAGGGACTGGGAGCAGTACTTC.

This clone turned up a few times. CDR3 in amino acids: CASSPGTGDQPQHF. CDR3 coding DNA: TGTGCCAGCAGCCCCGGGACAGGGGATCAGCCCCAGCATTTT. The chain has TRBV2 and TRBJ1-5; 10 nucleotides agree with TRBD1. CDR3 length equals 14 residues. V was pared by 6 bases and J by 5 bases, with 4 bases of the junction left unmatched. Germline V CDR1 and CDR2: SNHLY, FYNNEI.

This clone has just one count. The junction does not match germline at one end; this may be a read error. The chain employs TRBV5-1 and TRBJ2-2; 7 nucleotides agree with TRBD1. The V gene's germline CDR1 is SGHRS and CDR2 YFSETQ. This CDR3 region has 15 residues. The CDR3 DNA follows: TGCGCCAGCTGCTTCGGGACAGACTACACCGGGGAGCTGTTTTTT. This gives the protein CASCFGTDYTGELFF.

The chain has TRBV5-1 and TRBJ2-1; 10 nucleotides align to TRBD2. Germline V lookup: CDR1 SGHRS, CDR2 YFSETQ. Trimming cost V 0 bases and J 1 base; bases outside gene matches: 7. This CDR3 is built from 18 residues. The CDR3 sequence: CASSLVAGGQGSYNEQFF. CDR3 sequence (DNA): TGCGCCAGCAGCTTGGTAGCGGGGGGCCAGGGGTCCTACAATGAGCAGTTCTTC.

This chain connects TRBV7-9 to TRBJ2-1, with TRBD1 matching over 7 bases. Losses at the gene ends were 1 base for V and 6 bases for J; bases not matched to a gene: 9. The CDR3 runs to 16 residues. Germline-derived CDR1 and CDR2 are SEHNR and FQNEAQ (reference sequence). The CDR3 DNA reads as TGTGCCAGCAGCTTAGTGAGAGGGGGCGCGGGCAATGAGCAGTTCTTC. It is translated as CASSLVRGGAGNEQFF. The whole variable domain, filled in from reference TRBV7-9 and TRBJ2-1, reads DTGVSQNPRHKITKRGQNVTFRCDPISEHNRLYWYRQTLGQGPEFLTYFQNEAQLEKSRLLSDRFSAERPKGSFSTLEIQRTEQGDSAMYLCASSLVRGGAGNEQFFGPGTRLTVL.

The chain employs TRBV13 and TRBJ1-3; no reliable D call. CDR1 and CDR2 (germline): PRHDT, FYEKMQ (reference sequence). This CDR3 is built from 16 residues. With 2 bases removed from V and 0 bases from J, the gap between germline ends came to 11 bases. CDR3 protein: CASSLLAEDSGNTIYF. Here the CDR3 DNA reads TGTGCCAGCAGCTTATTGGCGGAAGACTCTGGAAACACCATATATTTT.

This chain links TRBV10-3 with TRBJ1-2; tentatively, D is TRBD1 (6 bases). Between the trimmed V and J ends, which lost 6 bases and 4 bases, there was a span of 15 bases. The CDR3 extends over 14 amino acids. The germline V gene encodes CDR1 ENHRY and CDR2 SYGVKD. The DNA for the CDR3 is TGTGCCATCAGCCGGACAGAAACTCCCTATGGCTACACCTTC. The encoded protein is CAISRTETPYGYTF.

The rearrangement joins TRBV28 to TRBJ1-2; no firm D call. Germline V gene sequence: CDR1 MDHEN, CDR2 SYDVKM. Between the trimmed V and J ends, which lost 6 bases and 0 bases, there was a span of 8 bases. CDR3 length: 13 residues. Here the CDR3 DNA reads TGTGCCAGCAGCTTTACTACTAACTATGGCTACACCTTC. It encodes CASSFTTNYGYTF.

J is TRBJ2-7 and V is TRBV28, with 8 bases that match TRBD1. V lost 5 bases and J lost 4; bases outside the gene matches: 7. This CDR3 has 14 residues. Germline CDR1 is MDHEN and CDR2 is SYDVKM. The CDR3 nucleotides are TGTGCCAGCAGTCCGCGGACAGGGCGGTACGAGCAGTACTTC. Its protein product is CASSPRTGRYEQYF. Full variable domain (rest looked up from reference TRBV28 and TRBJ2-7): DVKVTQSSRYLVKRTGEKVFLECVQDMDHENMFWYRQDPGLGLRLIYFSYDVKMKEKGDIPEGYSVSREKKERFSLILESASTNQTSMYLCASSPRTGRYEQYFGPGTRLTVT.

CDR3 DNA sequence: TGTGCTGCAGAATTAGCGGGGAACAATGAGCAGTTCTTC. This translates into CAAELAGNNEQFF. J is TRBJ2-1 and V is TRBV30, with TRBD2 matching 8 bases. CDR1 and CDR2 from the germline V gene are GTSNPN and SVGIG (reference sequence). The CDR3 totals 13 residues.

The rearrangement joins TRBV2 to TRBJ1-2; D is possibly TRBD1 (6 bases). With 6 bases removed from V and 2 bases from J, the gap between germline ends came to 13 bases. The CDR3 sequence is 14 residues long. From germline, CDR1 is SNHLY and CDR2 FYNNEI. CDR3 sequence (DNA): TGTGCCAGCAGGGATGACAGGAGGAACTATGGCTACACCTTC. Translation: CASRDDRRNYGYTF.

The rearrangement uses TRBV10-3 and TRBJ2-7; D unresolved. V lost 0 bases and J lost 6, with 6 bases in between. This CDR3 is 12 amino acids long. In germline, CDR1 is ENHRY, CDR2 SYGVKD. The DNA for the CDR3 is TGTGCCATCAGTGAGTCCTCAGGCGAGCAGTACTTC. Its translation is CAISESSGEQYF.

The gene calls are TRBV4-2 and TRBJ2-2; D ambiguous. The CDR3 length is 14 residues. CDR1 is LGHNA and CDR2 is YNFKEQ in the germline V gene. With 0 bases removed from V and 10 bases from J, the gap between germline ends came to 12 bases. CDR3 nucleotide sequence: TGTGCCAGCAGCCAAGATACTGGTGGTGTGGAGCTGTTTTTT. It specifies CASSQDTGGVELFF.

The V gene is TRBV6-1, the J gene TRBJ1-6; D might be TRBD1 (5 bases). The CDR3 contains 16 residues. The V gene lost 4 bases and the J gene lost 6 bases, with 16 bases spanning the gap. CDR1 is MNHNS, CDR2 SASEGT, per germline. The CDR3 DNA follows: TGTGCCAGCAGTGGGTATCAGGGCGGCGGTAATTCACCCCTCCACTTT. Residues: CASSGYQGGGNSPLHF.

V and J are TRBV27 and TRBJ2-7; the D gene is possibly TRBD1 (6 bases). The CDR3 is made up of 14 amino acids. The germline CDR1 and CDR2 sequences are MNHEY and SMNVEV (reference sequence). Trimming pared 5 bases from V and 0 bases from J, leaving 11 bases between. Written as DNA, the CDR3 is TGTGCCAGCAGTCCAGGACAGCTCTCCTACGAGCAGTACTTC. It codes for CASSPGQLSYEQYF.

The rearrangement links TRBV10-3 to TRBJ2-5; D gene unclear. The V gene lost 2 bases and the J gene lost 5 bases, with 6 bases spanning the gap. There are 12 residues in the CDR3. The germline gives CDR1 ENHRY, CDR2 SYGVKD. CDR3 DNA sequence: TGTGCCATCAGTGAGCTAGAGGAGACCCAGTACTTC. Its protein product is CAISELEETQYF.